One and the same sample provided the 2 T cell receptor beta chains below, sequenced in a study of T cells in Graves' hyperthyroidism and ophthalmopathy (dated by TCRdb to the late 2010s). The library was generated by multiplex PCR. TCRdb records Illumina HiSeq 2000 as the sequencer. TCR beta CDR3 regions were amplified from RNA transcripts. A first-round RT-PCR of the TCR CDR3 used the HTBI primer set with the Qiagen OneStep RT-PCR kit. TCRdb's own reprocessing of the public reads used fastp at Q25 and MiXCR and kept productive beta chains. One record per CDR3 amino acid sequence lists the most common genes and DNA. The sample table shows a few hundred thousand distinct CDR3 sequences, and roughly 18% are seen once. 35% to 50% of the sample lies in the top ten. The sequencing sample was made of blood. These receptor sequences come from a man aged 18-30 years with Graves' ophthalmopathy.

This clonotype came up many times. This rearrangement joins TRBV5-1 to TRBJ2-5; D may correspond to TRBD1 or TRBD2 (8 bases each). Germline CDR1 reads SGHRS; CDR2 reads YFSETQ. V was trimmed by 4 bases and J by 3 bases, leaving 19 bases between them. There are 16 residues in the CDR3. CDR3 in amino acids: CASSPGQGAGEETQYF. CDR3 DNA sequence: TGCGCCAGCAGCCCTGGACAGGGAGCGGGAGAAGAGACCCAGTACTTC.

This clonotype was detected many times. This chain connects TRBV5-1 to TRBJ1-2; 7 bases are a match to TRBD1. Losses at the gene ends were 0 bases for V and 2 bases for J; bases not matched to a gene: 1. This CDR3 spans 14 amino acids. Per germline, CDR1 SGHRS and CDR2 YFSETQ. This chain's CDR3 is CASSLGQGNYGYTF. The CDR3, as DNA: TGCGCCAGCAGCTTGGGACAGGGCAACTATGGCTACACCTTC.